This T cell receptor (beta chain) was recovered during a study of T cells in Graves' hyperthyroidism and ophthalmopathy. In the study overall: Blood was drawn when the patient was first diagnosed and still untreated. Study outcomes and limitations: Most expanded thyroid clonotypes above 0.001 also appeared in blood.

Exclusion of patients followed from uncontrolled infection, other autoimmune disease, pregnancy or lactation. It was approximately 9.4 ml of fresh peripheral blood that supplied the PBMCs. This clonotype was counted ten times or more. Its target is unknown. Trimming at V came to 5 bases and at J to 6 bases, leaving 6 bases not matched to a gene. CDR1 SEHNR and CDR2 FQNEAQ come from the germline V gene (reference sequence). The CDR3 runs to 15 residues. It was RNA transcripts that yielded the amplified TCR beta CDR3 regions. First-round RT-PCR targeting the TCR CDR3 was performed with the HTBI primer set. TCRdb re-called the multiplex PCR reads through MiXCR, storing one row per CDR3 protein. This sample has about 420,000 distinct CDR3 sequences, with approximately 14% found just once.

The chain employs TRBV7-9 and TRBJ2-1; 11 positions match TRBD2. The source is a woman in her late teens or twenties with Graves' hyperthyroidism. Sequencing was carried out using blood. CDR3: CASSPTSGIANEQFF. CDR3 DNA: TGTGCCAGCAGCCCGACTAGCGGGATCGCCAATGAGCAGTTCTTC.